This entry lists 31 T cell receptor beta chains sequenced from one sample in a study of spatial heterogeneity in lung cancer. Sample time point: blood at routine non-recurrence follow-up after resection. In each case, whole RNA from tumor, nontumor lung or frozen PBMC was sequenced unsorted. A single record per CDR3 protein comes from TCRdb applying MiXCR to the 5' RACE reads. The sample consists of about 47,000 distinct CDR3 sequences, less than 9.5% of them appearing once. The sequencing used PBMCs, collected at follow-up. Receptors were obtained from a female donor with early-stage non-small cell lung cancer.

Ten or more counts support this clonotype. The V call is TRBV3-1, the J call TRBJ2-7; D gene ambiguous. Deletions cut 3 bases from V and 3 bases from J, with 12 bases between. This CDR3 has 14 amino acids. Germline assignment: CDR1 LGHDT and CDR2 YNNKEL (reference sequence). The CDR3 is CASSQGNKNYEQYF. Here the CDR3 DNA reads TGTGCCAGCAGCCAGGGCAATAAGAACTACGAGCAGTACTTC.

This clonotype has at least ten counts. The genes are TRBV5-1 and TRBJ1-6; D uncertain. Germline V gene data show CDR1 as SGHRS and CDR2 as YFSETQ. CDR3 size: 15 residues. V was trimmed by 0 bases and J by 0 bases, leaving 4 bases between them. The CDR3 region is CASSLGPSYNSPLHF. The DNA of the CDR3 is TGCGCCAGCAGCTTGGGCCCCTCCTATAATTCACCCCTCCACTTT.

The sample holds many counts of this clonotype. The rearrangement uses TRBV2 and TRBJ2-1; D possibly corresponds to TRBD1 (5 bases). The CDR3 has 13 amino acids. The V gene lost 10 bases and the J gene lost 1 base, with 11 bases spanning the gap. Germline-derived CDR1 and CDR2 are SNHLY and FYNNEI. CDR3 in amino acids: CATTTVSYNEQFF. CDR3 in DNA: TGTGCCACAACGACAGTTTCCTACAATGAGCAGTTCTTC.

The chain uses TRBV6-5 and TRBJ2-1; 8 bases align to TRBD1. The CDR3 is made up of 14 amino acids. Per germline, CDR1 MNHEY and CDR2 SVGAGI. J gave up 7 bases and V 6 bases, and 8 bases lay outside the gene matches. The CDR3 nucleotides read TGTGCCAGCAGCCGAGGACAGGGCAAGAATGAGCAGTTCTTC. This translates into CASSRGQGKNEQFF.

This clonotype has ten or more counts. The chain combines TRBV6-2 or TRBV6-3 with TRBJ1-5; unclear D gene. The V gene's germline CDR1 is MNHEY and CDR2 SVGEGT. The CDR3 extends over 12 amino acids. Trimming removed 5 bases at V and 6 bases at J, with 8 bases between. The CDR3 bases are TGTGCCAGCAGTCAGTCTCCTCAGCCCCAGCATTTT. Translation gives CASSQSPQPQHF.

This clonotype was recorded many times. This chain joins TRBV5-1 and TRBJ2-5; TRBD2 agrees at 8 bases. V was clipped by 4 bases and J by 5 bases; unmatched bases: 13. The CDR3 has 16 residues. Per germline, CDR1 SGHRS and CDR2 YFSETQ. CDR3 coding DNA: TGCGCCAGCAGCCCTGGGTTAGCGGGGATGGTGGAGACCCAGTACTTC. Protein product: CASSPGLAGMVETQYF. Combining the CDR3 with reference TRBV5-1 and TRBJ2-5 gives the whole variable domain KAGVTQTPRYLIKTRGQQVTLSCSPISGHRSVSWYQQTPGQGLQFLFEYFSETQRNKGNFPGRFSGRQFSNSRSEMNVSTLELGDSALYLCASSPGLAGMVETQYFGPGTRLLVL.

The rearrangement uses TRBV19 and TRBJ2-1; 8 bases agree with TRBD1. The length of the CDR3 is 15 residues. Germline V gene lookup returns CDR1 LNHDA and CDR2 SQIVND (reference sequence). The trim removed 3 bases at V and 5 bases at J, leaving 6 bases unmatched. CDR3: CASSMAGQGHNEQFF. CDR3 coding DNA: TGTGCCAGTAGTATGGCCGGACAGGGCCACAATGAGCAGTTCTTC.

This clonotype was seen many times. J is TRBJ2-2 and V is TRBV29-1, with no clear D. The V end was cut by 4 bases, the J end by 3 bases, with 12 bases between. The length of the CDR3 is 14 residues. Germline CDR1 is SQVTM and CDR2 is ANQGSEA. This CDR3 is CSVAQDPYTGELFF. CDR3 DNA: TGCAGCGTTGCGCAGGATCCTTACACCGGGGAGCTGTTTTTT.

This clonotype was seen repeatedly, ten times or more. The chain uses TRBV6-2 or TRBV6-3 and TRBJ1-5, with D possibly matching TRBD1 (5 bases). The CDR3 is made up of 18 amino acids. V lost 5 bases to trimming and J lost 0 bases, with 20 bases between them. Germline V gene sequence: CDR1 MNHEY, CDR2 SVGEGT. CDR3 loop: CASSNGTATWDSNQPQHF. CDR3 nucleotide sequence: TGTGCCAGCAGTAACGGGACCGCGACTTGGGATAGCAATCAGCCCCAGCATTTT.

The chain recombines TRBV14 with TRBJ2-3; D gene unclear. V gave up 2 bases and J gave up 4 bases, with 19 bases separating them. The CDR3 is 17 residues long. Per the germline V gene, CDR1 is SGHDN and CDR2 is FVKESK. CDR3 sequence: CASSQPHWETIADTQYF. The DNA of the CDR3 is TGTGCCAGCAGCCAACCCCATTGGGAAACAATCGCAGATACGCAGTATTTT.

This clonotype has only a few counts. The rearrangement uses TRBV6-2 or TRBV6-3 and TRBJ2-5, with TRBD2 matching 15 bases. This CDR3 has 15 residues. The V segment lost 4 bases and the J segment 5 bases; nucleotides outside the gene matches: 2. Germline loops: CDR1 MNHEY, CDR2 SVGEGT. This chain's CDR3 is CASSWTSGGAETQYF. The CDR3 DNA reads as TGTGCCAGCAGTTGGACTAGCGGGGGGGCCGAGACCCAGTACTTC.

This clonotype was recorded many times. The gene calls are TRBV14 and TRBJ1-1; the D is unclear. Germline V gene lookup returns CDR1 SGHDN and CDR2 FVKESK. Trimming shortened V by 1 base and J by 7 bases, and 16 bases separated the two germline ends. CDR3 length: 15 amino acids. The CDR3, as DNA: TGTGCCAGCAGCCAAGTTGCAGGCACAACCGGTGAAGCTTTCTTT. This encodes CASSQVAGTTGEAFF.

This clonotype was picked up many times. The CDR3 loop is CASSLLVNTGELFF. CDR3 DNA: TGTGCCAGCAGTTTATTGGTGAACACCGGGGAGCTGTTTTTT. The V call is TRBV27, the J call TRBJ2-2; D remains ambiguous. The CDR3 spans 14 residues. Germline V gene sequence: CDR1 MNHEY, CDR2 SMNVEV (reference sequence). V was cut by 1 base and J by 1 base, with 4 bases left in between.

This rearrangement joins TRBV28 to TRBJ2-7; 10 bases line up with TRBD2. Germline-derived CDR1 and CDR2 are MDHEN and SYDVKM. The CDR3 runs to 12 residues. V was clipped by 9 bases and J by 12 bases; unmatched bases: 11. CDR3 nucleotides: TGTGCCAGTCCCTCCCTAGCGGGGGAGGCGTACTTC. Translation gives CASPSLAGEAYF.

This clonotype came up many times. The chain employs TRBV6-6 and TRBJ1-2, with D hard to call. From germline, CDR1 is MNHNY and CDR2 SVGAGI (reference sequence). Trimming left V 11 bases short and J 8 bases short, with 21 bases between. There are 13 residues in the CDR3. CDR3 DNA sequence: TGTGCCGTAACAGCAGGTGGAGCGAAAGGCTACACCTTC. This translates into CAVTAGGAKGYTF.

This clonotype was counted between two and nine times. The CDR3 loop is CASSPLQERGEAFF. As DNA, the CDR3 is TGTGCCAGCTCACCACTCCAGGAACGGGGAGAAGCTTTCTTT. V usage is TRBV18 and J usage is TRBJ1-1; D ambiguous. Per germline, CDR1 KGHSH and CDR2 LQKENI. The CDR3 consists of 14 residues. V lost 1 base and J 8 bases, leaving 14 bases between the germline ends.

The table lists this clonotype with many counts. The chain carries TRBV5-1 and TRBJ1-3; D remains unclear. CDR1 is SGHRS, CDR2 YFSETQ, per germline. Trimming shortened V by 3 bases and J by 4 bases, and 14 bases separated the two germline ends. This CDR3 contains 15 residues. The CDR3 region is CASSSSYQEGNTIYF. In DNA, the CDR3 is TGCGCCAGCAGCTCGAGTTACCAGGAGGGAAACACCATATATTTT.

The table lists this clonotype with many counts. CDR3 region: CASSHSAPIEDSPLHF. For the CDR3, the DNA is TGTGCCAGCAGTCACTCGGCCCCTATAGAGGATTCACCCCTCCACTTT. This chain uses TRBV7-9 with TRBJ1-6; unclear D gene. Trimming removed 6 bases at V and 8 bases at J, with 20 bases between. The CDR3 runs to 16 residues. Germline V gene lookup returns CDR1 SEHNR and CDR2 FQNEAQ (reference sequence).

This clonotype was counted a few times. The chain has TRBV7-9 and TRBJ2-1; the D gene is possibly TRBD1 (5 bases). With 1 base removed from V and 7 bases from J, the gap between germline ends came to 14 bases. This CDR3 region has 15 residues. Germline CDR1 is SEHNR and CDR2 is FQNEAQ (reference sequence). CDR3 in DNA: TGTGCCAGCAGCTTAGTCCTAGGGGCGCGGAATGAGCAGTTCTTC. The encoded protein is CASSLVLGARNEQFF. The full variable domain, rest sourced from reference TRBV7-9 and TRBJ2-1, is DTGVSQNPRHKITKRGQNVTFRCDPISEHNRLYWYRQTLGQGPEFLTYFQNEAQLEKSRLLSDRFSAERPKGSFSTLEIQRTEQGDSAMYLCASSLVLGARNEQFFGPGTRLTVL.

This clonotype was picked up many times. The V and J genes are TRBV5-1 and TRBJ2-5; D unclear. This CDR3 comprises 13 residues. Germline CDR1 reads SGHRS; CDR2 reads YFSETQ. Between the trimmed V and J ends, which lost 5 bases and 3 bases, there was a span of 11 bases. This CDR3 reads CASRTSVKETQYF. The CDR3 coding sequence is TGCGCCAGCAGGACAAGTGTAAAAGAGACCCAGTACTTC.

This clonotype has only a few counts. The chain carries TRBV9 and TRBJ2-5, with a tentative D call TRBD1 (6 bases). Trimming cost V 0 bases and J 1 base, with 10 bases left between them. Germline V CDR1 and CDR2: SGDLS, YYNGEE. CDR3 length equals 15 residues. The CDR3: CASSVAGAFQETQYF. In DNA form, the CDR3 reads TGTGCCAGCAGCGTAGCAGGGGCTTTCCAAGAGACCCAGTACTTC.

This clonotype was recorded a few times. The chain joins TRBV11-2 to TRBJ2-3; D might be TRBD1 or TRBD2, each matching 5 bases. Trimming shortened V by 6 bases and J by 5 bases, and 15 bases separated the two germline ends. In germline, CDR1 is SGHAT, CDR2 FQNNGV. This CDR3 comprises 14 residues. The CDR3 bases are TGTGCCAGCAGGGAGACGGGACCTATAGATACGCAGTATTTT. Protein sequence: CASRETGPIDTQYF.

The chain uses TRBV15 and TRBJ1-4, with D maybe TRBD1 (6 bases). Looked up from germline, CDR1 is LNHNV and CDR2 is YYDKDF (reference sequence). V was shortened by 0 bases and J by 7 bases, with 12 bases between the two germline ends. This CDR3 is built from 15 residues. CDR3 DNA sequence: TGTGCCACCAGCAGAGATGGGGGCAAGGTTGAAAAACTGTTTTTT. Protein: CATSRDGGKVEKLFF.

This clonotype was seen at least ten times. J is TRBJ1-1 and V is TRBV28; D remains ambiguous. V lost 6 bases and J 6 bases, leaving 14 bases between the germline ends. Germline V gene lookup returns CDR1 MDHEN and CDR2 SYDVKM. The CDR3 contains 13 residues. CDR3 protein: CASSPPWGSEAFF. CDR3 sequence (DNA): TGTGCCAGCAGCCCCCCGTGGGGTTCTGAAGCTTTCTTT.

This clonotype has only a few counts. The rearrangement links TRBV7-9 to TRBJ2-3; tentatively, D is TRBD2 (5 bases). CDR3 length: 14 residues. CDR1 SEHNR and CDR2 FQNEAQ come from the germline V gene (reference sequence). With 4 bases removed from V and 1 base from J, the gap between germline ends came to 9 bases. CDR3 coding DNA: TGTGCCAGCAGCTCCTCCGGGGGCACAGATACGCAGTATTTT. It is translated as CASSSSGGTDTQYF.

This clonotype was picked up a small number of times. This chain uses TRBV4-3 with TRBJ1-6; no firm D call. CDR3 length equals 12 residues. The ends were cut back, 3 bases at V and 7 bases at J, with 4 bases in the middle. Germline values: CDR1 LGHNA, CDR2 YSLEER. CDR3: CASSQQNSPLHF. CDR3 nucleotide sequence: TGCGCCAGCAGCCAGCAGAATTCACCCCTCCACTTT.

Points on this clonotype: At one boundary the junction diverges from the germline segment, which might be a read error. The CDR3 DNA follows: TGTGCCGGCAGGCGATTTAACTATGGCTACACCTTC. Residues: CAGRRFNYGYTF. This chain uses TRBV6-1 with TRBJ1-2; D ambiguous. The CDR3 loop spans 12 amino acids. Germline loops: CDR1 MNHNS, CDR2 SASEGT.

The V call is TRBV5-4, the J call TRBJ2-6, with unresolved D. The V end lost 4 bases, the J end lost 0 bases, and 14 bases lay between the germline ends. The CDR3 runs to 17 residues. Germline V lookup: CDR1 SGHNT, CDR2 YYREEE (reference sequence). CDR3 DNA sequence: TGTGCCAGCAGCGGGAATCAGGCGTACTCTGGGGCCAACGTCCTGACTTTC. It is translated as CASSGNQAYSGANVLTF. Based on the CDR3 plus reference TRBV5-4 and TRBJ2-6, the full variable domain is ETGVTQSPTHLIKTRGQQVTLRCSSQSGHNTVSWYQQALGQGPQFIFQYYREEENGRGNFPPRFSGLQFPNYSSELNVNALELDDSALYLCASSGNQAYSGANVLTFGAGSRLTVL.

This clonotype occurred many times. CDR3 amino acids: CASSLVPGYNSPLHF. The CDR3 DNA is TGTGCCAGCAGCTTAGTTCCAGGTTATAATTCACCCCTCCACTTT. The chain has TRBV11-2 and TRBJ1-6; no clear D gene. This CDR3 has 15 amino acids. V gave up 1 base and J gave up 4 bases, with 8 bases separating them. Germline V gene lookup returns CDR1 SGHAT and CDR2 FQNNGV.

This clonotype appeared many times. The chain uses TRBV5-1 and TRBJ2-5; possible D gene TRBD2, 6 bases. The V gene's germline CDR1 is SGHRS and CDR2 YFSETQ. Trimming took off 7 bases at V and 5 bases at J, with 15 bases between the two ends. CDR3 length equals 13 residues. CDR3 nucleotides: TGCGCCAGCGGCGGGACCCCGACGGAGACCCAGTACTTC. Amino acids: CASGGTPTETQYF.

The sample holds a few counts of this clonotype. The V call is TRBV7-9, the J call TRBJ2-5, with 8 bases aligning to TRBD2. The germline gives CDR1 SEHNR, CDR2 FQNEAQ (reference sequence). This CDR3 is built from 15 residues. Trimming removed 5 bases from V and 4 bases from J; junction bases left unmatched: 9. DNA of the CDR3: TGTGCCAGCAGCGCCAATAGCGGGGTCGCAGAGACCCAGTACTTC. Protein sequence: CASSANSGVAETQYF.